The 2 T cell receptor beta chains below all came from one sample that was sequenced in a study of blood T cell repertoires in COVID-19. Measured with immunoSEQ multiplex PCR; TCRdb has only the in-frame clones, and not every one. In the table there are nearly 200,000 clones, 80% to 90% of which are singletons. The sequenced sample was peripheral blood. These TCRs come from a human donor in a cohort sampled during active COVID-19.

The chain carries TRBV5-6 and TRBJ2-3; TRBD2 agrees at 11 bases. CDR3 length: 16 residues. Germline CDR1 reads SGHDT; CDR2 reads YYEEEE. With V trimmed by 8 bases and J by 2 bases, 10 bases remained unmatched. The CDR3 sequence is CASERLAGGYTDTQYF. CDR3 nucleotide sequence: TGTGCCAGTGAACGGCTAGCGGGGGGATACACAGATACGCAGTATTTT.

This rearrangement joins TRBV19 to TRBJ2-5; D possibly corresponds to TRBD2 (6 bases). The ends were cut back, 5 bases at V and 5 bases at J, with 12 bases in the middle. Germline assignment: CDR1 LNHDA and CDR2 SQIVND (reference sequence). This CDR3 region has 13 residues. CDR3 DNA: TGTGCCAGTAGTCGCGGGGCCTTGGAGACCCAGTACTTC. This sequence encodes CASSRGALETQYF. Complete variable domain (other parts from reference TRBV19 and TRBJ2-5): DGGITQSPKYLFRKEGQNVTLSCEQNLNHDAMYWYRQDPGQGLRLIYYSQIVNDFQKGDIAEGYSVSREKKESFPLTVTSAQKNPTAFYLCASSRGALETQYFGPGTRLLVL.